The clone carrying this TCR beta chain was observed a handful of times. Its antigen is unknown. This sample stems from a study of T cells in Graves' hyperthyroidism and ophthalmopathy. Study observations and caveats: Model-based prediction identified ophthalmopathy a median approximately 6 months prior to its onset.

The germline V gene has CDR1 MNHNS and CDR2 SASEGT. The V segment lost 5 bases and the J segment 6 bases; nucleotides outside the gene matches: 13. The CDR3 loop spans 16 amino acids. Amplification yielded TCR beta CDR3 regions, with RNA transcripts as the source. A first-round RT-PCR of the TCR CDR3 used the HTBI primer set. TCRdb re-called the multiplex PCR reads through MiXCR, storing one row per CDR3 protein. The repertoire holds about 560,000 distinct CDR3 sequences, over 15% seen once, with under 20% in the top ten. This TCR was sampled from a young woman with Graves' hyperthyroidism. Sequencing input: blood. The V call is TRBV6-1, the J call TRBJ2-1; 7 bases match TRBD2. CDR3 sequence: CASSTVAGERGNEQFF. Written as DNA, the CDR3 is TGTGCCAGCAGTACAGTGGCGGGAGAGAGGGGCAATGAGCAGTTCTTC.